These T cell receptor beta chains were read from a single sample in a study of beta chain features in type 1 diabetes. Clones were read by immunoSEQ multiplex PCR, and TCRdb kept only the in-frame ones, dropping some. The sample lists 130,000 to 150,000 clones, less than 8.5% seen once, with under 1.5% in the top ten. Input material: central memory CD4+ T cells from blood. These receptors all stem from a woman aged 25 to 45 in good health. CDR3s include the opening cysteine and the closing phenylalanine or tryptophan. D genes are given only for firm matches. Clone size is not always given. Where it is, it says once, few, many or a class for expanded clones.

>few|TRBJ2-3|-|TRBV18
CASSPGQASSGTDTQYF
TGTGCCAGCTCACCGGGCCAGGCCTCGTCTGGCACAGATACGCAGTATTTT
>-|TRBJ2-7|-|TRBV18
CASSLGGPYEQYF
TGTGCCAGCTCACTGGGGGGGCCCTACGAGCAGTACTTC
>few|TRBJ2-7|-|TRBV28
CASSPPQVYEQYF
TGTGCCAGCAGTCCCCCCCAGGTCTACGAGCAGTACTTC
>-|TRBJ2-2|-|TRBV28
CASSKTGAGTGELFF
TGTGCCAGCAGTAAGACAGGCGCGGGCACCGGGGAGCTGTTTTTT
>-|TRBJ2-4|TRBD2|TRBV19
CASSTGRTSGGAKNIQYF
TGTGCCAGTAGTACCGGACGGACTAGCGGGGGAGCCAAAAACATTCAGTACTTC
>-|TRBJ2-2|-|TRBV18
CASSPENAGELFF
TGTGCCAGCTCACCAGAGAATGCCGGGGAGCTGTTTTTT
>-|TRBJ1-2|-|TRBV28
CAITGRGRNYGYTF
TGTGCCATTACGGGGAGGGGAAGGAACTATGGCTACACCTTC
>-|TRBJ2-1|TRBD2|TRBV4-2
CASSHKAGGGNEQFF
TGTGCCAGCAGCCATAAAGCGGGAGGGGGCAATGAGCAGTTCTTC
>few|TRBJ2-2|TRBD1|TRBV2
CASSEQGARDTGELFF
TGTGCCAGCAGCGAACAGGGGGCGCGGGACACCGGGGAGCTGTTTTTT
>few|TRBJ2-3|TRBD1|TRBV7-6
CASSLGPGQGRADTQYF
TGTGCCAGCAGCTTAGGACCCGGACAGGGGCGAGCAGATACGCAGTATTTT
>many|TRBJ2-4|-|TRBV28
CANSRLARNIQYF
TGTGCCAACTCCCGGCTAGCGAGAAACATTCAGTACTTC
>-|TRBJ2-7|TRBD1|TRBV11-1
CASSLAGTGRNEQYF
TGTGCCAGCAGCTTAGCCGGGACAGGGAGGAACGAGCAGTACTTC
>few|TRBJ2-2|TRBD2|TRBV19
CASSIDPFLAGVVGELFF
TGTGCCAGTAGTATAGACCCCTTCCTAGCGGGAGTTGTCGGGGAGCTGTTTTTT
>few|TRBJ2-1|TRBD1|TRBV7-2
CASSLVRDRGYNEQFF
TGTGCCAGCAGCTTAGTAAGGGACAGGGGCTACAATGAGCAGTTCTTC
>-|TRBJ2-2|TRBD2|TRBV28
CASSTRLAGDTGELFF
TGTGCCAGCAGTACCAGACTAGCGGGAGATACCGGGGAGCTGTTTTTT
>-|TRBJ1-4|-|TRBV5-1
CASSLQDIDEKLFF
TGCGCCAGCAGCTTACAGGATATTGATGAAAAACTGTTTTTT
>few|TRBJ2-2|-|TRBV9
CASSVQDSDTGELFF
TGTGCCAGCAGCGTACAGGATTCGGACACCGGGGAGCTGTTTTTT
>-|TRBJ2-4|-|TRBV6-1
CASSDNILAKNIQYF
TGTGCCAGCAGTGATAACATCCTAGCCAAAAACATTCAGTACTTC
>-|TRBJ2-1|-|TRBV2
CASSESSGEQFF
TGTGCCAGCAGTGAAAGTTCGGGTGAGCAGTTCTTC
>-|TRBJ1-1|-|TRBV5-6
CASSLFQGNTEAFF
TGTGCCAGCAGCTTGTTTCAGGGTAACACTGAAGCTTTCTTT
>-|TRBJ2-1|TRBD2|TRBV11-3
CASSRSGSSYNEQFF
TGTGCCAGCAGCCGTAGCGGGAGCTCCTACAATGAGCAGTTCTTC
>few|TRBJ1-2|-|TRBV7-2
CASRPPGHRSNYGYTF
TGTGCCAGCAGACCTCCGGGACACCGATCTAACTATGGCTACACCTTC
>few|TRBJ2-7|-|TRBV6-6
CASSYSSGGAANEQYF
TGTGCCAGCAGTTACAGTTCTGGGGGCGCGGCCAACGAGCAGTACTTC
>-|TRBJ1-1|-|TRBV6-6
CASSRDTEAFF
TGTGCCAGCAGTCGGGACACTGAAGCTTTCTTT
>few|TRBJ2-2|-|TRBV5-5
CASSHLNRAGTGELFF
TGTGCCAGCAGCCATCTAAACAGGGCGGGCACCGGGGAGCTGTTTTTT
>-|TRBJ2-3|-|TRBV11-3
CASSFRGDTDTQYF
TGTGCCAGCAGCTTTCGCGGAGACACAGATACGCAGTATTTT
>few|TRBJ2-3|-|TRBV9
CASSVDGIGTDTQYF
TGTGCCAGCAGCGTAGACGGGATTGGCACAGATACGCAGTATTTT
>-|TRBJ2-1|-|TRBV11-2
CASSFTESSYNEQFF
TGTGCCAGCAGCTTCACAGAGAGCTCCTACAATGAGCAGTTCTTC
>-|TRBJ2-5|TRBD1|TRBV18
CASSSGTGRETQYF
TGTGCCAGCTCATCGGGGACAGGGAGAGAGACCCAGTACTTC
>few|TRBJ2-1|TRBD2|TRBV7-6
CASSLGTSGWVANEQFF
TGTGCCAGCAGCTTAGGGACTAGCGGGTGGGTCGCTAATGAGCAGTTCTTC
>-|TRBJ2-1|TRBD2|TRBV30
CAWTSSGSLNEQFF
TGTGCCTGGACGTCTAGCGGGAGCTTGAATGAGCAGTTCTTC
>-|TRBJ2-2|-|TRBV18
CASSSYTVANTGELFF
TGTGCCAGCTCATCTTACACCGTCGCGAACACCGGGGAGCTGTTTTTT
>few|TRBJ2-3|TRBD2|TRBV29-1
CSVSKSGRSGGTDTQYF
TGCAGCGTTAGTAAAAGCGGGAGGAGTGGAGGCACAGATACGCAGTATTTT
>-|TRBJ1-2|-|TRBV29-1
CSVEGGLQGNYGYTF
TGCAGCGTTGAAGGCGGGCTACAGGGTAACTATGGCTACACCTTC
>-|TRBJ1-1|TRBD1|TRBV5-6
CASSLWTGGNTEAFF
TGTGCCAGCAGCTTGTGGACAGGTGGGAACACTGAAGCTTTCTTT
>many|TRBJ2-7|TRBD2|TRBV30
CAGVSSGVYEQYF
TGTGCTGGGGTGTCTAGCGGAGTCTACGAGCAGTACTTC
>-|TRBJ2-1|TRBD2|TRBV30
CAWSLGTSGRAGEQFF
TGTGCCTGGAGTCTAGGGACTAGCGGGAGGGCTGGTGAGCAGTTCTTC
>many|TRBJ2-5|TRBD1|TRBV28
CASQGAVPETQYF
TGTGCCAGCCAGGGGGCTGTTCCAGAGACCCAGTACTTC
>few|TRBJ1-5|-|TRBV7-2
CASSPDNRNQPQHF
TGTGCCAGCAGCCCCGACAACCGGAATCAGCCCCAGCATTTT
>few|TRBJ1-4|-|TRBV28
CATGGFGVKLFF
TGTGCCACAGGAGGGTTTGGGGTAAAACTGTTTTTT
>few|TRBJ1-3|TRBD1|TRBV30
CAWASVVTGGNTIYF
TGTGCCTGGGCCTCGGTCGTGACAGGGGGGAACACCATATATTTT
>-|TRBJ1-2|-|TRBV5-1
CASSPRTENYGYTF
TGCGCCAGCAGCCCCCGGACAGAAAACTATGGCTACACCTTC
>few|TRBJ1-2|-|TRBV5-4
CASSQGQLNYGYTF
TGTGCCAGCAGCCAAGGACAGCTTAACTATGGCTACACCTTC
>-|TRBJ2-3|TRBD1|TRBV2
CASSRDSSTDTQYF
TGTGCCAGCAGTCGGGACAGTAGCACAGATACGCAGTATTTT
>-|TRBJ1-1|-|TRBV19
CASSIPGALNTEAFF
TGTGCCAGTAGTATCCCAGGGGCCTTGAACACTGAAGCTTTCTTT
>few|TRBJ2-7|TRBD2|TRBV5-1
CASRAGPGVGEQYF
TGCGCCAGCAGAGCGGGACCGGGGGTCGGCGAGCAGTACTTC